This entry lists 5 T cell receptor beta chains sequenced from one sample in a study of blood T cell repertoires in COVID-19. TCRdb's table, derived via immunoSEQ multiplex PCR, lists solely in-frame clones and lacks some. The table includes approximately 180,000 clones, around 85% detected once. Material for sequencing was peripheral blood. The receptor source for this set is a human donor with active or convalescent COVID-19. The donor label of this sample is uncertain.

The chain links TRBV28 to TRBJ1-2; D call uncertain. Germline CDR1 MDHEN, CDR2 SYDVKM. The CDR3 length is 13 residues. V lost 7 bases and J 4 bases, leaving 13 bases between the germline ends. The CDR3 protein is CASNRVSRYGYTF. The CDR3 bases are TGTGCCAGCAACCGGGTCAGCCGCTATGGCTACACCTTC.

The chain carries TRBV9 and TRBJ2-1; the match to TRBD2 covers 10 bases. Looked up from germline, CDR1 is SGDLS and CDR2 is YYNGEE. V lost 0 bases, J lost 7 bases, and 10 bases stayed unmatched. CDR3 length equals 17 residues. CDR3 sequence reads: CASSVAASGRARNEQFF. The CDR3 DNA follows: TGTGCCAGCAGCGTAGCCGCAAGCGGGAGGGCCCGGAATGAGCAGTTCTTC.

The chain recombines TRBV6-5 with TRBJ2-7; D gene uncertain. In germline, CDR1 is MNHEY, CDR2 SVGAGI. Trimming took off 7 bases at V and 3 bases at J, with 13 bases between the two ends. The CDR3 has 13 residues. The CDR3 sequence is CASTSLSRYEQYF. The CDR3 DNA sequence: TGTGCCAGCACAAGCCTCTCTCGCTACGAGCAGTACTTC.

The chain employs TRBV6-5 and TRBJ1-1; D unclear. There are 14 residues in the CDR3. Germline assignment: CDR1 MNHEY and CDR2 SVGAGI. V was pared by 8 bases and J by 2 bases, with 15 bases between. CDR3 coding DNA: TGTGCCAGCTCATGGGCGGGAGGAAACACTGAAGCTTTCTTT. It translates to CASSWAGGNTEAFF.

The chain uses TRBV11-3 and TRBJ2-1, with 11 positions matching TRBD2. This CDR3 spans 16 amino acids. V shed 6 bases and J 1 base; nucleotides not matched to a gene: 5. From germline, CDR1 is SGHNT and CDR2 YENEEA. In nucleotides, the CDR3 is TGTGCCAGCAGGATAGCGGGAGGGTCTTCCTACAATGAGCAGTTCTTC. Translated, it gives CASRIAGGSSYNEQFF.